These T cell receptor beta chains were read from a single sample in a study of CD8 T cells in Susac syndrome. TCRdb analysed the immunoSEQ multiplex PCR reads with MiXCR anew, one entry per CDR3 protein. The sample comprises around 200,000 distinct CDR3 sequences, approximately 95% of which are singletons, and around 0.076% rests with the top ten. Sequencing used CD4+ T cells from PBMCs. The source is a human donor with multiple sclerosis. Both conserved end residues are part of each CDR3. The D gene is left open where the match is weak. Size values are once, few and many counts, or a class for expanded clones, and some rows have none.

v_gene: TRBV19; j_gene: TRBJ2-5; len: 13; abundance: .; d_gene: .; CDR3aa: CASSILTQETQYF; CDR3nt: TGTGCCAGTAGTATTCTGACTCAAGAGACCCAGTACTTC
v_gene: TRBV29-1; j_gene: TRBJ2-1; len: 13; abundance: .; d_gene: .; CDR3aa: CSVVENKPNEQFF; CDR3nt: TGCAGCGTTGTAGAGAATAAGCCCAATGAGCAGTTCTTC
v_gene: TRBV29-1; j_gene: TRBJ2-1; len: 14; abundance: .; d_gene: .; CDR3aa: CSVEVGRANNEQFF; CDR3nt: TGCAGCGTTGAGGTCGGGAGAGCAAACAATGAGCAGTTCTTC
v_gene: TRBV20-1; j_gene: TRBJ2-7; len: 12; abundance: .; d_gene: TRBD1; CDR3aa: CSASRQGNEQYF; CDR3nt: TGCAGTGCTAGTCGACAGGGGAACGAGCAGTACTTC
v_gene: TRBV12-3/TRBV12-4; j_gene: TRBJ2-3; len: 11; abundance: .; d_gene: .; CDR3aa: CASRAVNTQYF; CDR3nt: TGTGCCAGCAGGGCCGTTAATACGCAGTATTTT
v_gene: TRBV20-1; j_gene: TRBJ2-5; len: 15; abundance: once; d_gene: .; CDR3aa: CSARAASWAGETQYF; CDR3nt: TGCAGTGCTAGAGCGGCTAGTTGGGCTGGAGAGACCCAGTACTTC
v_gene: TRBV11-2; j_gene: TRBJ2-5; len: 14; abundance: .; d_gene: .; CDR3aa: CASSLDSSRGTQYF; CDR3nt: TGTGCCAGCAGCTTAGACTCATCAAGGGGGACCCAGTACTTC
v_gene: TRBV3-1; j_gene: TRBJ2-5; len: 16; abundance: .; d_gene: .; CDR3aa: CASSPDIGPFSGTQYF; CDR3nt: TGTGCCAGCAGCCCTGATATCGGACCCTTTTCGGGGACCCAGTACTTC
v_gene: TRBV5-6; j_gene: TRBJ1-2; len: 15; abundance: once; d_gene: TRBD1; CDR3aa: CASSFRGTEGYGYTF; CDR3nt: TGTGCCAGCAGCTTCAGGGGGACAGAAGGCTATGGCTACACCTTC
v_gene: TRBV20-1; j_gene: TRBJ2-1; len: 14; abundance: .; d_gene: TRBD2; CDR3aa: CSAREPTSGHEQFF; CDR3nt: TGCAGTGCTAGAGAGCCGACTAGCGGGCATGAGCAGTTCTTC
v_gene: TRBV12-5; j_gene: TRBJ1-4; len: 14; abundance: .; d_gene: TRBD1; CDR3aa: CASASGTGYEKLFF; CDR3nt: TGTGCTAGTGCCTCCGGGACAGGGTATGAAAAACTGTTTTTT
v_gene: TRBV13; j_gene: TRBJ2-5; len: 16; abundance: .; d_gene: .; CDR3aa: CASSPPSDLTQETQYF; CDR3nt: TGTGCCAGCAGCCCTCCCTCGGACCTAACTCAAGAGACCCAGTACTTC
v_gene: TRBV5-6; j_gene: TRBJ1-2; len: 11; abundance: .; d_gene: .; CDR3aa: CASSLDGGYTF; CDR3nt: TGTGCCAGCAGCTTGGATGGTGGCTACACCTTC
v_gene: TRBV29-1; j_gene: TRBJ2-2; len: 13; abundance: .; d_gene: .; CDR3aa: CSVEPQTTGELFF; CDR3nt: TGCAGCGTTGAACCTCAGACCACCGGGGAGCTGTTTTTT
v_gene: TRBV20-1; j_gene: TRBJ1-1; len: 12; abundance: .; d_gene: TRBD1; CDR3aa: CSANQGDTEAFF; CDR3nt: TGCAGTGCTAACCAGGGGGACACTGAAGCTTTCTTT
v_gene: TRBV7-7; j_gene: TRBJ2-5; len: 17; abundance: .; d_gene: TRBD2; CDR3aa: CASSSGLAGGRVETQYF; CDR3nt: TGTGCTAGCAGCTCCGGACTAGCGGGGGGCCGGGTAGAGACCCAGTACTTC
v_gene: TRBV2; j_gene: TRBJ2-7; len: 15; abundance: once; d_gene: TRBD1; CDR3aa: CASSGPGQGRYEQYF; CDR3nt: TGTGCCAGCAGTGGCCCGGGACAGGGGCGCTACGAGCAGTACTTC
v_gene: TRBV25-1; j_gene: TRBJ2-7; len: 12; abundance: once; d_gene: .; CDR3aa: CASSEYGYEQYF; CDR3nt: TGTGCCAGCAGTGAATACGGCTACGAGCAGTACTTC
v_gene: TRBV6-6; j_gene: TRBJ1-1; len: 13; abundance: .; d_gene: .; CDR3aa: CASSFSSPTEAFF; CDR3nt: TGTGCCAGCAGTTTTTCGTCTCCCACTGAAGCTTTCTTT
v_gene: TRBV7-9; j_gene: TRBJ2-7; len: 14; abundance: .; d_gene: TRBD1; CDR3aa: CASSKGQQSYEQYF; CDR3nt: TGTGCCAGCAGCAAGGGACAGCAGTCCTACGAGCAGTACTTC
v_gene: TRBV3-1; j_gene: TRBJ2-1; len: 16; abundance: once; d_gene: TRBD1; CDR3aa: CASTRMTGNFHNEQFF; CDR3nt: TGTGCCAGCACCCGGATGACAGGGAATTTCCACAATGAGCAGTTCTTC
v_gene: TRBV3-1; j_gene: TRBJ1-2; len: 12; abundance: .; d_gene: .; CDR3aa: CASSQRHGLLTF; CDR3nt: TGTGCCAGCAGCCAAAGGCACGGACTCCTCACCTTC
v_gene: TRBV4-1; j_gene: TRBJ2-7; len: 14; abundance: .; d_gene: .; CDR3aa: CASSQDWGSYEQYF; CDR3nt: TGCGCCAGCAGCCAAGATTGGGGGTCCTACGAGCAGTACTTC
v_gene: TRBV7-8; j_gene: TRBJ2-3; len: 11; abundance: .; d_gene: .; CDR3aa: CASSSSHTQYF; CDR3nt: TGTGCCAGCAGCTCGTCCCATACGCAGTATTTT
v_gene: TRBV2; j_gene: TRBJ2-2; len: 14; abundance: .; d_gene: TRBD1; CDR3aa: CASRDRDIAGELFF; CDR3nt: TGTGCCAGCAGGGACAGGGATATAGCCGGGGAGCTGTTTTTT
v_gene: TRBV29-1; j_gene: TRBJ2-5; len: 12; abundance: .; d_gene: .; CDR3aa: CSVWGAGETQYF; CDR3nt: TGCAGCGTTTGGGGGGCTGGTGAGACCCAGTACTTC
v_gene: TRBV28; j_gene: TRBJ2-5; len: 12; abundance: .; d_gene: TRBD1; CDR3aa: CASRGQGYTQYF; CDR3nt: TGTGCCAGCAGGGGACAGGGGTATACCCAGTACTTC
v_gene: TRBV20-1; j_gene: TRBJ1-6; len: 14; abundance: .; d_gene: .; CDR3aa: CSAARTVPNSPLHF; CDR3nt: TGCAGTGCTGCCAGGACAGTCCCTAATTCACCCCTCCACTTT
v_gene: TRBV25-1; j_gene: TRBJ2-1; len: 13; abundance: once; d_gene: .; CDR3aa: CASRKGDYNEQFF; CDR3nt: TGTGCCAGCAGAAAGGGGGACTACAATGAGCAGTTCTTC
v_gene: TRBV5-6; j_gene: TRBJ2-4; len: 13; abundance: .; d_gene: TRBD2; CDR3aa: CASSLGTSGDEYF; CDR3nt: TGTGCCAGCAGCTTAGGGACTAGCGGGGACGAGTACTTC
v_gene: TRBV30; j_gene: TRBJ1-5; len: 15; abundance: .; d_gene: .; CDR3aa: CAWSVVGSSNQPQHF; CDR3nt: TGTGCCTGGAGTGTAGTCGGGTCGAGCAATCAGCCCCAGCATTTT
v_gene: TRBV7-9; j_gene: TRBJ2-4; len: 11; abundance: .; d_gene: .; CDR3aa: CASQGADIQYF; CDR3nt: TGTGCCAGTCAGGGCGCCGACATTCAGTACTTC
v_gene: TRBV2; j_gene: TRBJ1-5; len: 14; abundance: .; d_gene: .; CDR3aa: CASSESGSSQPQHF; CDR3nt: TGTGCCAGCAGTGAATCGGGGTCAAGTCAGCCCCAGCATTTT
v_gene: TRBV3-1; j_gene: TRBJ2-1; len: 14; abundance: .; d_gene: .; CDR3aa: CASSQDWAGREQFF; CDR3nt: TGTGCCAGCAGCCAAGACTGGGCGGGGAGAGAGCAGTTCTTC
v_gene: TRBV7-3; j_gene: TRBJ1-2; len: 13; abundance: .; d_gene: .; CDR3aa: CASSLSPRDGYTF; CDR3nt: TGTGCCAGCAGCTTAAGCCCCAGAGACGGCTACACCTTC
v_gene: TRBV7-2; j_gene: TRBJ1-4; len: 14; abundance: .; d_gene: .; CDR3aa: CASSLDRTDEKLFF; CDR3nt: TGTGCCAGCAGCCTAGACAGGACCGATGAAAAACTGTTTTTT
v_gene: TRBV29-1; j_gene: TRBJ2-5; len: 13; abundance: few; d_gene: .; CDR3aa: CSVGTVGGETQYF; CDR3nt: TGCAGCGTTGGGACGGTGGGTGGAGAGACCCAGTACTTC
v_gene: TRBV5-6; j_gene: TRBJ1-5; len: 16; abundance: .; d_gene: .; CDR3aa: CASSLGGPRADQPQHF; CDR3nt: TGTGCCAGCAGCTTGGGGGGTCCGAGAGCCGATCAGCCCCAGCATTTT
v_gene: TRBV29-1; j_gene: TRBJ1-2; len: 12; abundance: .; d_gene: .; CDR3aa: CSVDPEVGGYTF; CDR3nt: TGCAGCGTTGACCCCGAGGTTGGTGGCTACACCTTC
v_gene: TRBV20-1; j_gene: TRBJ1-2; len: 13; abundance: .; d_gene: TRBD1; CDR3aa: CSARVQGAFGYTF; CDR3nt: TGCAGTGCTAGAGTACAGGGGGCTTTTGGCTACACCTTC